The 15 T cell receptor beta chains presented below share a single source sample, sequenced in a study of blood T cell repertoires in COVID-19. The method was immunoSEQ multiplex PCR; TCRdb's version includes in-frame clones alone and lacks a portion of them. Among approximately 140,000 clones listed, roughly 84% were seen once. The specimen sequenced was peripheral blood. These TCRs come from a man aged 25-45 years with COVID-19, enrolled during active disease.

The chain has TRBV27 and TRBJ1-2; 7 bases align to TRBD1. Germline loops: CDR1 MNHEY, CDR2 SMNVEV (reference sequence). There are 14 residues in the CDR3. V dropped 4 bases and J dropped 4; count of bases not matched to a gene: 6. CDR3 sequence reads: CASSSMTGPYGYTF. The CDR3 nucleotides read TGTGCCAGCAGTTCTATGACAGGGCCCTATGGCTACACCTTC.

The sample holds a few counts of this clone. The chain combines TRBV10-3 with TRBJ2-3; TRBD2 agrees at 12 bases. The CDR3 has 16 residues. Germline V gives CDR1 ENHRY, CDR2 SYGVKD. The V and J ends lost 9 bases and 5 bases, in that order; junction bases with no gene match: 12. The CDR3 nucleotides read TGTGCCATACGAGGGACTAGCGGGCCTAGCGGAGATACGCAGTATTTT. This codes for CAIRGTSGPSGDTQYF.

J is TRBJ2-1 and V is TRBV15; tentative D call: TRBD2 (6 bases). V was clipped by 8 bases and J by 9 bases, with 17 bases between them. CDR1 is LNHNV and CDR2 is YYDKDF in the germline V gene (reference sequence). The CDR3 loop spans 13 amino acids. CDR3 in DNA: TGTGCCACCGGGACGGGACTCCGCGGTGAGCAGTTCTTC. This codes for CATGTGLRGEQFF.

This chain uses TRBV28 with TRBJ2-1; the match to TRBD1 covers 10 bases. Per germline, CDR1 MDHEN and CDR2 SYDVKM. V gave up 2 bases and J gave up 4 bases; unmatched junction bases: 8. The CDR3 sequence is 17 residues long. The DNA for the CDR3 is TGTGCCAGCAGTTTACTTTCCGGGACAGGGGCTTACAATGAGCAGTTCTTC. Amino acids: CASSLLSGTGAYNEQFF. Using reference TRBV28 and TRBJ2-1 for the parts outside the CDR3, the full variable domain is DVKVTQSSRYLVKRTGEKVFLECVQDMDHENMFWYRQDPGLGLRLIYFSYDVKMKEKGDIPEGYSVSREKKERFSLILESASTNQTSMYLCASSLLSGTGAYNEQFFGPGTRLTVL.

V gene TRBV7-6 combines with J gene TRBJ1-1, with unresolved D. The V and J ends lost 6 bases and 1 base respectively, with 9 bases between them. The CDR3 is 13 amino acids. Germline assignment: CDR1 SGHVS and CDR2 FNYEAQ. In DNA form, the CDR3 reads TGTGCCAGCAGGCGCCGGGAGAACACTGAAGCTTTCTTT. Translation gives CASRRRENTEAFF.

Here the CDR3 DNA reads TGCAGTGCTAGAGATCGGGGGGGCTACACCTTC. As protein: CSARDRGGYTF. The rearrangement links TRBV20-1 to TRBJ1-2; possibly TRBD1 for D (5 bases). V lost 0 bases and J 8 bases, leaving 7 bases between the germline ends. Per the germline V gene, CDR1 is DFQATT and CDR2 is SNEGSKA (reference sequence). CDR3 length: 11 amino acids.

The chain recombines TRBV5-1 with TRBJ2-2; TRBD1 aligns across 8 bases. Germline CDR1 and CDR2: SGHRS and YFSETQ. Losses at the gene ends were 1 base for V and 6 bases for J; bases not matched to a gene: 8. CDR3 size: 16 residues. The CDR3 region is CASSLQGAELAGELFF. The DNA of the CDR3 is TGCGCCAGCAGCTTGCAGGGGGCGGAGTTGGCCGGGGAGCTGTTTTTT.

This clone came up a few times. The chain is built from TRBV6-5 and TRBJ2-7; 11 bases are a match to TRBD2. J lost 7 bases, V lost 0 bases, and 5 bases had no gene match. This CDR3 is 15 amino acids long. The germline CDR1 and CDR2 sequences are MNHEY and SVGAGI. DNA for the CDR3: TGTGCCAGCAGTTACTCAGGGACTAGCGGACGGGAGCAGTACTTC. It yields the protein CASSYSGTSGREQYF.

The chain recombines TRBV14 with TRBJ1-1; TRBD1 might be the D (5 bases). The CDR3 has 15 residues. Germline V gene data show CDR1 as SGHDN and CDR2 as FVKESK. The V and J ends lost 4 bases and 6 bases respectively, with 18 bases between them. The CDR3 DNA reads TGTGCCAGCAGCCGTGCAGGGTTGGTTCCCTCTGAAGCTTTCTTT. This translates into CASSRAGLVPSEAFF.

V and J are TRBV7-6 and TRBJ2-1; 10 nucleotides match TRBD2. The V and J ends lost 5 bases and 9 bases, in that order; junction bases with no gene match: 13. Germline values: CDR1 SGHVS, CDR2 FNYEAQ. The CDR3 length is 16 residues. Written as DNA, the CDR3 is TGTGCCAGCAGCCCCGCCGCGCTAGCGGGAGTTGGTGAGCAGTTCTTC. Residues: CASSPAALAGVGEQFF.

The rearrangement joins TRBV6-5 to TRBJ2-5; the match to TRBD1 covers 11 bases. The CDR3 length is 14 residues. The germline V gene encodes CDR1 MNHEY and CDR2 SVGAGI. With 10 bases clipped from V and 5 bases from J, the junction kept 9 bases outside the gene matches. CDR3 in amino acids: CATGQGAVVETQYF. CDR3 DNA sequence: TGTGCCACTGGACAGGGGGCGGTGGTCGAGACCCAGTACTTC.

The chain employs TRBV6-5 and TRBJ2-7; D call uncertain. The germline V gene encodes CDR1 MNHEY and CDR2 SVGAGI. This CDR3 has 14 residues. Trimming left V 2 bases short and J 2 bases short, with 10 bases between. CDR3: CASSYEARAYEQYF. Written as DNA, the CDR3 is TGTGCCAGCAGTTACGAGGCTAGAGCCTACGAGCAGTACTTC.

The genes are TRBV2 and TRBJ1-6; D is undetermined. The length of the CDR3 is 15 residues. Per the germline V gene, CDR1 is SNHLY and CDR2 is FYNNEI. Trimming removed 4 bases at V and 5 bases at J, with 12 bases between. The CDR3 here is CASSAEASDNSPLHF. DNA of the CDR3: TGTGCCAGCAGTGCCGAAGCTAGCGATAATTCACCCCTCCACTTT.

V usage is TRBV12-3 or TRBV12-4 and J usage is TRBJ2-1, with D maybe TRBD2 (5 bases). V shed 2 bases and J shed 10 bases, with 6 bases lying between them. There are 11 residues in the CDR3. The CDR3 loop reads CASSLSSEQFF. The CDR3, as DNA: TGTGCCAGCAGTTTATCTAGCGAGCAGTTCTTC.

As regards this clone: A junction boundary mismatches the germline segment, possibly from a read error. The chain combines TRBV7-2 with TRBJ1-2; 8 positions match TRBD1. Germline V gene lookup returns CDR1 SGHTA and CDR2 FQGNSA. This CDR3 is 13 amino acids long. In DNA form, the CDR3 reads TGTGCCAGCAGCCTCCAGGGGGCGGGGGACGTAGTTTTC. It codes for CASSLQGAGDVVF.